Listed below are T cell receptor beta chains from one sample, sequenced in a study of breast tumors, draining lymph nodes, adjacent tissues. TCRdb called the multiplex PCR reads again in MiXCR, with one record for every CDR3 protein. The table has 200,000 to 300,000 distinct CDR3 sequences, 30% seen once. Material: axillary lymph node tissue. The receptors originated from a female donor with breast cancer. Some clones in this sample may be carry-over from other donors' samples. Each CDR3 is given with its conserved first and last residue. D genes are given only for firm matches. Clone size appears in some rows only: once, few, many, or a class for an expanded clone.

J	D	V	size	DNA	CDR3
TRBJ2-2	-	TRBV19	many	TGTGCCAGTAGTATTTTTATGGGCGGGACGAACACCGGGGAGCTGTTTTTT	CASSIFMGGTNTGELFF
TRBJ2-3	-	TRBV30	few	TGTGCCTGGAGATCGCCGCTAGCGCTCACAGATACGCAGTATTTT	CAWRSPLALTDTQYF
TRBJ1-3	-	TRBV29-1	many	TGCAGCGTGGAGTGGGACACTGGAAACACCATATATTTT	CSVEWDTGNTIYF
TRBJ1-2	-	TRBV6-5	-	TGTGCCAGCAGTCACTCGGATTCTAACTATGGCTACACCTTC	CASSHSDSNYGYTF
TRBJ2-5	-	TRBV5-8	many	TGTGCCAGCAGCTTTAGGACAGTGGAGACCCAGTACTTC	CASSFRTVETQYF
TRBJ2-1	TRBD2	TRBV30	-	TGTGCCTGGAGTAGAGGCGGGAGCAGCTCCTACAATGAGCAGTTCTTC	CAWSRGGSSSYNEQFF
TRBJ1-2	-	TRBV19	many	TGTGCCAGTAGTATGGACAGAAGTGGATATGGCTACACCTTC	CASSMDRSGYGYTF
TRBJ2-2	-	TRBV19	many	TGTGCCAGTAGTCCCCGGGACAAACACACCGGGGAGCTGTTTTTT	CASSPRDKHTGELFF
TRBJ2-2	-	TRBV20-1	many	TGCAGTGCTCCAAAGGGTGTCGACACCGGGGAGCTGTTTTTT	CSAPKGVDTGELFF
TRBJ2-6	-	TRBV28	few	TGTGCCAACCATACAGGGAGGGCTTCTCTAGCTGGGGCCAACGTCCTGACTTTC	CANHTGRASLAGANVLTF
TRBJ2-1	-	TRBV7-3	many	TGTGCCAGCAGCTCTCACCAGCGCGGTAGGGGGGAGCAGTTCTTC	CASSSHQRGRGEQFF
TRBJ1-4	-	TRBV15	-	TGTGCCACCAGCGGGGCAAGGTTAACTGAAAAACTGTTTTTT	CATSGARLTEKLFF
TRBJ2-2	-	TRBV28	-	TGTGCCAGCAGTTTTTGGAGAGCGAACACCGGGGAGCTGTTTTTT	CASSFWRANTGELFF
TRBJ2-6	-	TRBV28	few	TGTGCCAGCAGTTTCTTTTCAGCCTCTGGGGCCAACGTCCTGACTTTC	CASSFFSASGANVLTF
TRBJ1-4	-	TRBV6-1	many	TGTGCCAGCAGGGATTTTTACGGTAATGAAAAACTGTTTTTT	CASRDFYGNEKLFF
TRBJ2-4	TRBD2	TRBV2	many	TGTGCCAGCAGTGAAGCCGGTGCGGGAGGGCCATGGGACATTCAGTACTTC	CASSEAGAGGPWDIQYF
TRBJ1-4	-	TRBV12-3/TRBV12-4	once	TGTGCCAGTCAAGGGGTAGGGATTCTGACTAATGAAAAACTGTTTTTT	CASQGVGILTNEKLFF
TRBJ2-2	-	TRBV5-1	many	TGCGCCAGCAGCTCCTTCATGGGAGGATCGAGGACCGGGGAGCTGTTTTTT	CASSSFMGGSRTGELFF
TRBJ2-5	-	TRBV7-3	-	TGTGCCAGCAGCTTATGGTCTGCGCAATTGGAGACCCAGTACTTC	CASSLWSAQLETQYF
TRBJ2-2	-	TRBV2	-	TGTGCCAGCAGCCCGCCACTAATGACCGGGGAGCTGTTTTTT	CASSPPLMTGELFF
TRBJ2-7	TRBD1	TRBV11-3	many	TGTGCCAGCAGCCTATGGGACAGGGGAGGCTACGAGCAGTACTTC	CASSLWDRGGYEQYF
TRBJ2-1	-	TRBV7-3	many	TGTGCCAGCAGCTTAACAGGCCTAGCCAATGAGCAGTTCTTC	CASSLTGLANEQFF
TRBJ1-2	-	TRBV7-2	many	TGTGCCAGCAGCTTAGCCCCCCTAGTCAATGGCTACACCTTC	CASSLAPLVNGYTF
TRBJ2-6	-	TRBV6-5	many	TGTGCCGCGCAGGGATCTGGGGCCAACGTCCTGACTTTC	CAAQGSGANVLTF
TRBJ2-1	TRBD2	TRBV10-3	-	TGTGCCATCAGAACAACTAGCGGGGGGAACAATGAGCAGTTCTTC	CAIRTTSGGNNEQFF
TRBJ2-5	TRBD1	TRBV5-1	-	TGCGCCAGCCCTGGGAATGAGGGGGCAAGGAAGACCCAGTACTTC	CASPGNEGARKTQYF
TRBJ2-3	TRBD2	TRBV11-3	many	TGTGCCAGCAGCTTTAGCGGGACATACACAGATACGCAGTATTTT	CASSFSGTYTDTQYF
TRBJ2-5	TRBD2	TRBV5-4	many	TGTGCCAGCAGCCCACCTCGGGGGGGAGAGGAGACCCAGTACTTC	CASSPPRGGEETQYF
TRBJ2-5	TRBD1	TRBV6-1	many	TGTGCCAGCAGATTGACAGGGGAGGAGACCCAGTACTTC	CASRLTGEETQYF
TRBJ2-1	-	TRBV20-1	many	TGCAGTGCTAGGATGGTCGGAACCTCCTACAATGAGCAGTTCTTC	CSARMVGTSYNEQFF
TRBJ2-1	TRBD2	TRBV5-1	many	TGCGCCAGCAAGACTAGCGGGAGGAACAATGAGCAGTTCTTC	CASKTSGRNNEQFF
TRBJ2-1	-	TRBV20-1	many	TGCAGTGCTAGGAGAGGGAGCTCCTACAATGAGCAGTTCTTC	CSARRGSSYNEQFF
TRBJ2-3	-	TRBV6-2/TRBV6-3	many	TGTGCCAGCAGTTACTCGACGACGCAGTATTTT	CASSYSTTQYF
TRBJ2-3	TRBD2	TRBV24-1	many	TGTGCCACCAGTCCAGCGGGGACTAAAGGGCGAGCGACCACAGATACGCAGTATTTT	CATSPAGTKGRATTDTQYF
TRBJ2-5	-	TRBV9	many	TGTGCCAGCAGCGTAGGCTCAGGGGAGGGAGAGACCCAGTACTTC	CASSVGSGEGETQYF
TRBJ2-2	-	TRBV5-1	-	TGCGCCAGCAGCTTGGCGAAAGACCTCACCGGGGAGCTGTTTTTT	CASSLAKDLTGELFF
TRBJ2-6	-	TRBV20-1	few	TGCAGTGCTCGGATGGGGGCCCGTACCTCTGGGGCCAACGTCCTGACTTTC	CSARMGARTSGANVLTF